A selection of T cell receptor beta chains follows, all from one sample in a study of OX40 agonist ivuxolimab in advanced cancers. TCRdb keeps only in-frame clones here, not all; method: immunoSEQ multiplex PCR. The sample lists about 14,000 clones, 80% occurring once. The input for sequencing was CD4+ or CD8+ T cells sorted from blood, taken in a trial of the OX40 agonist ivuxolimab. Source of these receptors: an adult with an advanced solid tumor such as melanoma, head and neck, liver or kidney cancer. CDR3s include the opening cysteine and the closing phenylalanine or tryptophan. Fields, in order: V gene, CDR3 protein.

>TRBV5-6
CASSFLITDTQYF
>TRBV28
CASSPPGGTYEQYF
>TRBV4-3
CASSQGVVSGNIQYF
>TRBV5-1
CASSEGGFGQPQHF
>TRBV5-6
CASSLGTSLYEQYF
>TRBV6-5
CASSLDIYEQYF
>TRBV20-1
CSASISYEQYF
>TRBV7-8
CASSWGLSSYNEQFF
>TRBV4-2
CASSQDRDIPYEQYF
>TRBV6-6
CASSPGTLEQYF
>TRBV5-6
CASSPGPSNEQYF
>TRBV27
CASSFGLAGLVNEQFF
>TRBV29-1
CSVEEGTLNEQFF
>TRBV4-3
CASSQVGRGGTEAFF
>TRBV21-1
CASSRPSEGGRQETQYF
>TRBV6-1
CASSEAPDTSGYEQYF
>TRBV4-3
CASSQDLPSGSYNEQFF
>TRBV6-5
CASSYQWETQYF
>TRBV6-6
CASSFSDGDTQYF
>TRBV7-9
CASSLTGANEKLFF
>TRBV19
CASSIGMEVGEQYF
>TRBV27
CASSLGTGSWLPSNREQFF
>TRBV7-8
CASSASGSTDTQYF
>TRBV2
CASSSGLSYEQYF
>TRBV30
CACRAPRGQGVYEQYF
>TRBV9
CASSVEGNPTDTQYF
>TRBV6-5
CATEDGPSGGNTIYF
>TRBV6-5
CASRSKSSYEQYF
>TRBV9
CASSVAAGQEKLFF
>TRBV27
CASSQTTGRQETQYF
>TRBV7-9
CASSQDGGRVYEQYF
>TRBV7-9
CASSFSGTGNKRNGYTF
>TRBV7-6
CASTLDPPDTQYF
>TRBV28
CASSPRDVYEQYF
>TRBV7-9
CASSEDRGPRAAEAFF
>TRBV9
CASSVYSQLTDTQYF
>TRBV19
CASSIGGGSYEQYF
>TRBV9
CASSVEGNYNEQFF
>TRBV11-2
CASSRGLNEQFF
>TRBV6-1
CASSVLAGEDTDTQYF
>TRBV13
CASSLDSYEQYF
>TRBV5-4
CASSSSGSRHTEAFF
>TRBV28
CASSYRGLANEQFF
>TRBV28
CASSVTSGPRETQYF
>TRBV5-6
CASSLAGVSGANVLTF
>TRBV7-9
CASRYQGAFTEAFF
>TRBV2
CASMLTSYNEQFF
>TRBV30
CAWSGSTPPSRSGLAHRETQYF
>TRBV4-1
CASSQVGDHEQYF
>TRBV6-5
CASSPTTGFEAFF
>TRBV5-8
CASSWAGGYEQYF
>TRBV30
CAWTQAGTSGSSEQYF
>TRBV28
CASSSIDHSSYEQYF
>TRBV5-4
CASRPTSGVNEQFF
>TRBV7-6
CASSYSGELFF